The 10 T cell receptor beta chains below come from one sample, sequenced in a study of radiotherapy plus CTLA-4 blockade in lung cancer. The assay was immunoSEQ multiplex PCR, and TCRdb's table has in-frame clones only and misses some. This sample yields about 45,000 clones, of which about 63% are seen a single time; approximately 17% belongs to the top ten. The source was peripheral blood, collected from a patient treated with radiotherapy plus ipilimumab. The origin of the receptors is a human donor with non-small cell lung cancer who had a partial response to radiotherapy plus ipilimumab.

Only one count was recorded for this clone. The V call is TRBV6-1, the J call TRBJ2-4; TRBD2 is a possible D gene (5 bases). CDR3 length: 13 amino acids. V lost 4 bases to trimming and J lost 5 bases, with 9 bases between them. Germline V gives CDR1 MNHNS, CDR2 SASEGT. The CDR3 DNA reads as TGTGCCAGCAGTGGGTTTAGCGAAAACATTCAGTACTTC. The encoded protein is CASSGFSENIQYF.

This clone has just a few counts. This sequence may be a read error, since a much larger clone differs from it by one base. The sample has other DNA sequences that encode this CDR3 too. CDR3 in amino acids: CASSQGVRSPLHF. CDR3 nucleotide sequence: TGTGCCAGCAGTCAGGGGGTGCGGTCCCCCCTCCACTTT. This rearrangement joins TRBV25-1 to TRBJ1-6, with TRBD1 identical over 7 bases. After removal of 5 bases from V and 13 bases from J, the junction contained 8 bases not matched to a gene. This CDR3 has 13 residues. Per the germline V gene, CDR1 is MGHDK and CDR2 is SYGVNS.

This clone was recorded once. This chain uses TRBV4-1 with TRBJ2-1, with a weak D call TRBD2 (5 bases). Germline CDR1 reads MGHRA; CDR2 reads YSYEKL. The CDR3 length is 16 residues. Trimming cost V 1 base and J 4 bases, with 14 bases left between them. This CDR3 reads CASSQVQEVRYNEQFF. The CDR3 DNA reads TGCGCCAGCAGCCAAGTTCAGGAGGTCCGATACAATGAGCAGTTCTTC.

The V and J genes are TRBV2 and TRBJ2-7; no clear D. The CDR3 loop spans 13 amino acids. Germline assignment: CDR1 SNHLY and CDR2 FYNNEI. Trimming took off 3 bases at V and 3 bases at J, with 9 bases between the two ends. CDR3 in DNA: TGTGCCAGCAGTGAGGGTAGCTTCTACGAGCAGTACTTC. It codes for CASSEGSFYEQYF.

J is TRBJ1-2 and V is TRBV19; 8 bases are a match to TRBD1. Germline-derived CDR1 and CDR2 are LNHDA and SQIVND (reference sequence). The CDR3 runs 13 residues. The junction had 11 bases not matched to a gene; V was cut back by 7 bases and J by 10 bases. The CDR3 coding sequence is TGTGCCAGTAAGGCCCGGGACAGGAGTTTCTACACCTTC. This sequence encodes CASKARDRSFYTF.

This clone was detected a few times. V and J are TRBV9 and TRBJ1-1; D is undetermined. Germline values: CDR1 SGDLS, CDR2 YYNGEE. V lost 2 bases and J 4 bases, leaving 12 bases between the germline ends. The CDR3 runs 14 residues. In DNA form, the CDR3 reads TGTGCCAGCAGCGTTGGCAGCGCCCTCACTGAAGCTTTCTTT. Translation gives CASSVGSALTEAFF.

The rearrangement joins TRBV19 to TRBJ2-5, with a weak D call TRBD2 (6 bases). The CDR3 length is 14 residues. Germline assignment: CDR1 LNHDA and CDR2 SQIVND (reference sequence). V lost 7 bases and J lost 5, with 17 bases in between. CDR3 DNA: TGTGCCAGTAATAGCGGCGGCGGGGCGGAGACCCAGTACTTC. Residues: CASNSGGGAETQYF. Variable domain in full (rest from reference TRBV19 and TRBJ2-5): DGGITQSPKYLFRKEGQNVTLSCEQNLNHDAMYWYRQDPGQGLRLIYYSQIVNDFQKGDIAEGYSVSREKKESFPLTVTSAQKNPTAFYLCASNSGGGAETQYFGPGTRLLVL.

V usage is TRBV7-2 and J usage is TRBJ2-1; 8 bases match TRBD2. V shed 1 base and J 8 bases; nucleotides not matched to a gene: 10. The CDR3 runs to 16 residues. The germline CDR1 and CDR2 sequences are SGHTA and FQGNSA. This chain's CDR3 is CASSLGGGLGGHEQFF. The CDR3 DNA follows: TGTGCCAGCAGCTTAGGAGGGGGACTAGGAGGTCATGAGCAGTTCTTC.

The chain carries TRBV19 and TRBJ1-5, with a weak D call TRBD1 (5 bases). The CDR3 extends over 20 amino acids. The V and J ends lost 5 bases and 0 bases respectively, with 26 bases between them. Germline V gene data show CDR1 as LNHDA and CDR2 as SQIVND (reference sequence). The CDR3 region has the DNA TGTGCCAGTAGTCGCGTGGGCCTTATGGGGCAGAGCTATAGCAATCAGCCCCAGCATTTT. Translated, it gives CASSRVGLMGQSYSNQPQHF. Using reference TRBV19 and TRBJ1-5 for the parts outside the CDR3, the full variable domain is DGGITQSPKYLFRKEGQNVTLSCEQNLNHDAMYWYRQDPGQGLRLIYYSQIVNDFQKGDIAEGYSVSREKKESFPLTVTSAQKNPTAFYLCASSRVGLMGQSYSNQPQHFGDGTRLSIL.

The chain has TRBV19 and TRBJ1-2; D remains unclear. Trimming pared 7 bases from V and 7 bases from J, leaving 16 bases between. The CDR3 extends over 13 amino acids. Germline values: CDR1 LNHDA, CDR2 SQIVND (reference sequence). CDR3 sequence: CASKEERWSGYTF. CDR3 sequence (DNA): TGTGCCAGTAAGGAGGAGCGCTGGAGTGGCTACACCTTC.